A selection of T cell receptor beta chains follows, all from one sample in a study of CD8 T cells in Susac syndrome. Each CDR3 protein gets one entry after TCRdb re-called the immunoSEQ multiplex PCR reads with MiXCR. The sample has about 200,000 distinct CDR3 sequences, approximately 95% seen once. Sequencing used CD4+ T cells from PBMCs. The receptors were gathered from a human donor with multiple sclerosis. The CDR3 runs from the conserved cysteine through the conserved F or W. Not every row has a clone size; where given, it reads once, few, many or a size class.

TRBV7-9	once	TRBJ1-6	CASSLGVYNSPLHF
TRBV15	-	TRBJ2-5	CATSGGGLAQETQYF
TRBV7-2	-	TRBJ1-2	CASSSRPSPSLYGYTF
TRBV2	-	TRBJ1-5	CASGGGRNQPQHF
TRBV14	once	TRBJ2-1	CASSQQGQIWGTGQFF
TRBV20-1	-	TRBJ2-2	CSATRSGTGELFF
TRBV20-1	-	TRBJ2-1	CSARVRQGPWNEQFF
TRBV30	-	TRBJ1-4	CAWKEGQPNEKLFF
TRBV4-2	-	TRBJ1-2	CASSQDGVANYGYTF
TRBV20-1	-	TRBJ2-1	CSARGWGPGSGNEQFF
TRBV9	-	TRBJ2-5	CASSVGPYQETQYF
TRBV30	-	TRBJ1-5	CAWTEQGNQPQHF
TRBV27	-	TRBJ2-7	CASKLAGEQYF
TRBV5-1	-	TRBJ1-6	CASSLEAEFYNSPLHF
TRBV20-1	-	TRBJ2-3	CSAPPSGGTDTQYF
TRBV3-1	-	TRBJ1-2	CASNHSDTGRLGYTF
TRBV29-1	-	TRBJ1-2	CSVRTVYGYTF
TRBV6-5	-	TRBJ1-5	CASSYSGAAPYPQHF
TRBV18	-	TRBJ2-5	CASSPRAGTGGRETQYF
TRBV29-1	-	TRBJ1-2	CSGSLGREGYGYTF
TRBV7-8	-	TRBJ1-6	CASSLERSRGGRPLHF
TRBV9	-	TRBJ2-5	CASSVSVGGRQETQYF
TRBV20-1	-	TRBJ2-7	CSAKGAGRIYEQYF
TRBV20-1	-	TRBJ2-5	CSALVVEMGETQYF
TRBV2	-	TRBJ2-7	CASSEAPRQGAGEQYF
TRBV18	-	TRBJ2-3	CASSPSQVPDTQYF
TRBV29-1	-	TRBJ2-5	CSVEAGQETQYF
TRBV29-1	-	TRBJ1-1	CSAQASNTEAFF
TRBV20-1	-	TRBJ1-2	CSARKDRTRGYTF
TRBV6-6	-	TRBJ1-2	CASSLPGGTGGYTF
TRBV21-1	-	TRBJ1-2	CARAGQGGYGYTF
TRBV27	-	TRBJ1-2	CASGILPGGYFSTNYGYTF
TRBV30	-	TRBJ1-2	CAWTLPPSGYTF
TRBV29-1	-	TRBJ1-1	CSSHRVTEAFF
TRBV29-1	-	TRBJ2-5	CSVTRIPFWAEETQYF
TRBV29-1	-	TRBJ1-1	CSVETGRDTEAFF
TRBV12-5	-	TRBJ1-5	CASGFSPNQPQHF
TRBV29-1	-	TRBJ2-1	CSVDLRGLHLGNEQFF
TRBV24-1	-	TRBJ2-3	CATSDTRTGGATDTQYF
TRBV3-1	-	TRBJ1-1	CASSLATGTDTEAFF
TRBV12-3/TRBV12-4	-	TRBJ1-2	CASSPGSGPRYGYTF
TRBV27	once	TRBJ2-1	CASSRPSGAGYNEQFF
TRBV3-1	-	TRBJ2-5	CASSQYPMETQYF
TRBV19	-	TRBJ1-1	CASMIGNTEAFF
TRBV29-1	-	TRBJ1-2	CSVPRHRYGYTF
TRBV7-9	-	TRBJ2-5	CASSPRGASQETQYF
TRBV20-1	-	TRBJ2-1	CSATDRGNNEQFF
TRBV30	-	TRBJ2-1	CAWRMEEGEQFF